This T cell receptor beta chain comes out of a study of T cell responses to AZD1222 COVID-19 vaccine. Study observations and caveats: The donor group comprised mostly white British people and more females; the analysis possibly underestimated clonal diversity. The study sampled repertoires only after the peak T cell response.

Germline V gives CDR1 LNHNV, CDR2 YYDKDF (reference sequence). This CDR3 has 16 residues. Trimming took 0 bases from V and 3 from J; bases not matched to a gene: 6. Repertoires were generated with immunoSEQ multiplex PCR, while TCRdb's copy carries only in-frame clones and drops some. In the table there are about 130,000 clones, over 85% of which are singletons. As to this clone: Its antigen is currently unknown.

Material: peripheral blood, obtained on day 0 of AZD1222 vaccination. The sequence derives from an adult in good health. The chain links TRBV15 to TRBJ1-2, with 8 bases aligning to TRBD1. The CDR3 region is CATSRDLTGGDYGYTF. The CDR3 DNA sequence: TGTGCCACCAGCAGAGATTTAACAGGGGGAGACTATGGCTACACCTTC.